Below, one T cell receptor beta chain is given with its context. Its target is not known. PCR amplification relied on 60 Vbeta primers (plus 13 Jbeta primers). Here immunoSEQ multiplex PCR was the method, and the copy in TCRdb shows in-frame clones only, minus some. The sample has 85,000 to 100,000 clones, 65% to 80% seen once. This specimen belongs to a study of cytomegalovirus exposure and HLA in healthy donors. Study results and limitations: It is likely that the observed cluster of highly shared sequence variants was a sequencing artifact. A later analysis linked a missense variant in DCLRE1C to the trimming of TCR beta V and J genes.

Per the germline V gene, CDR1 is SEHNR and CDR2 is FQNEAQ (reference sequence). The trim removed 4 bases at V and 5 bases at J, leaving 4 bases unmatched. The CDR3 extends over 14 amino acids. Donors had nominal health at sampling but likely had unrecorded immune exposures. Sequenced input: PBMCs. The receptor comes from a man between 60 and 75 years old in good health and CMV-seropositive. The chain uses TRBV7-9 and TRBJ2-5; TRBD1 aligns across 10 bases. CDR3 residues: CASSWDRGHETQYF. The DNA for the CDR3 is TGTGCCAGCAGCTGGGACAGGGGCCATGAGACCCAGTACTTC.